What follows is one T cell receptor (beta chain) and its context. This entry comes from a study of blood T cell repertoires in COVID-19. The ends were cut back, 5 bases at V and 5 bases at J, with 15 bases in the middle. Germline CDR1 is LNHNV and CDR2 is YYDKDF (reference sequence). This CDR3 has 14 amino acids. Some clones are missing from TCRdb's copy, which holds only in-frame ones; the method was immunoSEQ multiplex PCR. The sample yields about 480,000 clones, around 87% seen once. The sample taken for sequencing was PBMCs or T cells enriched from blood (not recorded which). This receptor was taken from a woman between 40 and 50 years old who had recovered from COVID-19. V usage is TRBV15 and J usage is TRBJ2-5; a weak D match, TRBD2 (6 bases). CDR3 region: CATSGGGDSETQYF. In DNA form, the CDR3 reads TGTGCCACCAGCGGCGGAGGGGACTCCGAGACCCAGTACTTC.